These 30 T cell receptor beta chains came from one sample sequenced in a study of beta chain features in type 1 diabetes. Their antigen targets remain unknown. Findings and caveats of the study: Shortening of TCRB CDR3s, moderate but significant, appeared in all four CD4+ subsets of Type 1 diabetes patients.

The whole isolated RNA underwent reverse transcription, so sequencing captured expressed TCRB transcripts. Clones were sequenced by immunoSEQ multiplex PCR, and TCRdb holds only the in-frame ones, with some missing. The sample contains 250,000 to 350,000 clones, 14% to 15% of which appear only once. The sequenced sample consisted of naive CD4+ T cells from blood. Receptors were obtained from a man aged 18-30 years with type 1 diabetes.

This clone was seen only a few times. The chain uses TRBV5-4 and TRBJ2-7; 9 bases are a match to TRBD2. The trim removed 1 base at V and 7 bases at J, leaving 6 bases unmatched. This CDR3 comprises 14 residues. Germline V gene sequence: CDR1 SGHNT, CDR2 YYREEE (reference sequence). Written as DNA, the CDR3 is TGTGCCAGCAGCTTGCAGCGGGAGGAGACGGAGCAGTACTTC. Its translation is CASSLQREETEQYF.

This clone has just a few counts. V usage is TRBV9 and J usage is TRBJ2-5; 7 bases are a match to TRBD2. Germline CDR1 SGDLS, CDR2 YYNGEE. This CDR3 region has 18 residues. With 0 bases clipped from V and 4 bases from J, the junction kept 15 bases outside the gene matches. The chain's CDR3 is CASSVGLASSRLVETQYF. CDR3 DNA sequence: TGTGCCAGCAGCGTAGGACTAGCCAGTTCACGGTTGGTAGAGACCCAGTACTTC.

This clone was found a few times. This rearrangement joins TRBV6-5 to TRBJ2-7; D is undetermined. Germline V gives CDR1 MNHEY, CDR2 SVGAGI. This CDR3 contains 11 residues. V lost 2 bases and J lost 9, with 8 bases in between. CDR3 amino acids: CASSYASGQYF. The CDR3 DNA reads as TGTGCCAGCAGTTACGCATCGGGGCAGTACTTC.

The gene calls are TRBV11-2 and TRBJ2-5, with D possibly matching TRBD1 (6 bases). This CDR3 has 13 amino acids. The V and J ends lost 2 bases and 5 bases respectively, with 9 bases between them. CDR1 and CDR2 (germline): SGHAT, FQNNGV. The CDR3 coding sequence is TGTGCCAGCAGCTTAACAGGGCTCGAGACCCAGTACTTC. It specifies CASSLTGLETQYF.

The rearrangement links TRBV27 to TRBJ2-2; no clear D. The CDR3 covers 18 residues. The germline V gene encodes CDR1 MNHEY and CDR2 SMNVEV (reference sequence). With 2 bases removed from V and 3 bases from J, the gap between germline ends came to 19 bases. DNA of the CDR3: TGTGCCAGCAGTTTAGTGATTGGGCGCCTCCGAGACACCGGGGAGCTGTTTTTT. Translated: CASSLVIGRLRDTGELFF.

This clone was seen a few times. The genes are TRBV11-2 and TRBJ1-4; the D is unclear. Germline CDR1 reads SGHAT; CDR2 reads FQNNGV. The CDR3 extends over 14 amino acids. Trimming stripped 5 bases from V and 0 bases from J, with 7 bases between. CDR3 in amino acids: CASSRSTTNEKLFF. CDR3 nucleotides: TGTGCCAGCAGCCGGAGCACAACTAATGAAAAACTGTTTTTT. Full variable domain (outside the CDR3, taken from reference TRBV11-2 and TRBJ1-4): EAGVAQSPRYKIIEKRQSVAFWCNPISGHATLYWYQQILGQGPKLLIQFQNNGVVDDSQLPKDRFSAERLKGVDSTLKIQPAKLEDSAVYLCASSRSTTNEKLFFGSGTQLSVL.

V is TRBV2 and J is TRBJ2-2; TRBD1 matches at 7 bases. The CDR3 extends over 14 amino acids. Germline CDR1 reads SNHLY; CDR2 reads FYNNEI. V dropped 5 bases and J dropped 5; count of bases not matched to a gene: 5. The CDR3 region has the DNA TGTGCCAGCAGTCAACAACAGGGGACCGGGGAGCTGTTTTTT. This translates into CASSQQQGTGELFF. Based on the CDR3 plus reference TRBV2 and TRBJ2-2, the full variable domain is EPEVTQTPSHQVTQMGQEVILRCVPISNHLYFYWYRQILGQKVEFLVSFYNNEISEKSEIFDDQFSVERPDGSNFTLKIRSTKLEDSAMYFCASSQQQGTGELFFGEGSRLTVL.

The genes are TRBV11-2 and TRBJ2-2; TRBD2 might be the D (5 bases). V was pared by 5 bases and J by 4 bases, with 8 bases between. Germline lookup yields CDR1 SGHAT and CDR2 FQNNGV. The CDR3 runs 13 residues. For the CDR3, the DNA is TGTGCCAGCAGCGGACTGCTCACCGGGGAGCTGTTTTTT. This sequence encodes CASSGLLTGELFF.

The J gene is TRBJ2-3, the V gene TRBV29-1; 10 bases line up with TRBD1. The CDR3 extends over 14 amino acids. The V gene's germline CDR1 is SQVTM and CDR2 ANQGSEA. The V segment lost 4 bases and the J segment 6 bases; nucleotides outside the gene matches: 7. The CDR3 reads CSVVRTGGRDTQYF. The CDR3 DNA reads TGCAGCGTTGTGCGGACAGGGGGGCGGGATACGCAGTATTTT.

This clone occurred a few times. The CDR3 protein is CARSRTGGNEQFF. The CDR3 DNA reads as TGTGCCCGATCCAGGACGGGGGGCAATGAGCAGTTCTTC. The chain links TRBV30 to TRBJ2-1; 7 nucleotides agree with TRBD2. Per germline, CDR1 GTSNPN and CDR2 SVGIG (reference sequence). With 8 bases clipped from V and 6 bases from J, the junction kept 10 bases outside the gene matches. This CDR3 is 13 amino acids long.

This CDR3 is CASSLSGTVSYEQYF. In DNA, the CDR3 is TGTGCCAGCAGTTTATCCGGGACAGTCTCCTACGAGCAGTACTTC. The chain couples TRBV27 to TRBJ2-7, with 7 bases that match TRBD1. The ends lost 0 bases at V and 0 bases at J; junction bases unmatched: 2. This CDR3 spans 15 amino acids. Looked up from germline, CDR1 is MNHEY and CDR2 is SMNVEV (reference sequence).

The gene calls are TRBV29-1 and TRBJ2-5; D gene ambiguous. The CDR3 extends over 12 amino acids. The germline V gene encodes CDR1 SQVTM and CDR2 ANQGSEA. With 4 bases removed from V and 5 bases from J, the gap between germline ends came to 11 bases. The CDR3 DNA follows: TGCAGCGTTGTGCCCCAGAGGGAGACCCAGTACTTC. It encodes CSVVPQRETQYF.

The gene calls are TRBV9 and TRBJ2-3; possibly TRBD2 for D (6 bases). This CDR3 contains 15 residues. Trimming shortened V by 4 bases and J by 0 bases, and 12 bases separated the two germline ends. CDR1 SGDLS and CDR2 YYNGEE come from the germline V gene. The CDR3, as DNA: TGTGCCAGCAGCCCTATAGCGGTGAGCACAGATACGCAGTATTTT. As protein: CASSPIAVSTDTQYF.

This clone was detected only a few times. The chain employs TRBV7-2 and TRBJ2-5; TRBD2 matches at 7 bases. The CDR3 runs to 14 residues. The J segment lost 0 bases and the V segment lost 3 bases, leaving 1 base of the junction unmatched. Germline CDR1 is SGHTA and CDR2 is FQGNSA. CDR3 bases: TGTGCCAGCAGCTTTAGCGGGTACCAAGAGACCCAGTACTTC. The encoded protein is CASSFSGYQETQYF.

The chain combines TRBV30 with TRBJ1-2; D not resolved. Trimming shortened V by 0 bases and J by 4 bases, and 9 bases separated the two germline ends. Germline CDR1 is GTSNPN and CDR2 is SVGIG (reference sequence). The length of the CDR3 is 13 residues. In nucleotides, the CDR3 is TGTGCCTGGAGTGTGCGGGTTTCCTATGGCTACACCTTC. Amino acids: CAWSVRVSYGYTF.

The chain links TRBV14 to TRBJ1-1; D gene ambiguous. Germline V gene lookup returns CDR1 SGHDN and CDR2 FVKESK. CDR3 length: 16 residues. Trimming cost V 2 bases and J 1 base, with 14 bases left between them. The chain's CDR3 is CASSQTLGLPNTEAFF. CDR3 nucleotide sequence: TGTGCCAGCAGCCAAACGCTTGGACTGCCGAACACTGAAGCTTTCTTT.

This clone came up a few times. The CDR3 loop is CAWSPPGDPYEQYF. CDR3 coding DNA: TGTGCCTGGAGTCCCCCAGGGGACCCCTACGAGCAGTACTTC. This chain connects TRBV30 to TRBJ2-7, with a weak D call TRBD1 (6 bases). Germline loops: CDR1 GTSNPN, CDR2 SVGIG (reference sequence). Deletions cut 2 bases from V and 2 bases from J, with 13 bases between. This CDR3 has 14 residues. The full variable domain, its missing parts supplied by reference TRBV30 and TRBJ2-7, is SQTIHQWPATLVQPVGSPLSLECTVEGTSNPNLYWYRQAAGRGLQLLFYSVGIGQISSEVPQNLSASRPQDRQFILSSKKLLLSDSGFYLCAWSPPGDPYEQYFGPGTRLTVT.

This clone was observed a few times. This chain joins TRBV7-6 and TRBJ1-1, with D possibly being TRBD1 (5 bases). Trimming took off 4 bases at V and 0 bases at J, with 12 bases between the two ends. Germline-derived CDR1 and CDR2 are SGHVS and FNYEAQ. This CDR3 comprises 15 residues. The CDR3 sequence: CASSSNGHMNTEAFF. CDR3 DNA sequence: TGTGCCAGCAGCTCCAACGGACACATGAACACTGAAGCTTTCTTT.

The chain is built from TRBV11-2 and TRBJ1-6; 9 positions match TRBD1. Germline CDR1 is SGHAT and CDR2 is FQNNGV. Trimming at V came to 6 bases and at J to 8 bases, leaving 8 bases not matched to a gene. There are 15 residues in the CDR3. The CDR3 nucleotides read TGTGCCAGCAGATTACCGGGACAGGGCCATTCACCCCTCCACTTT. Protein sequence: CASRLPGQGHSPLHF.

This clone was seen more than once but under ten times. The chain has TRBV7-9 and TRBJ1-5; D is possibly TRBD1 (5 bases). This CDR3 is 13 amino acids long. The V gene's germline CDR1 is SEHNR and CDR2 FQNEAQ (reference sequence). V was pared by 8 bases and J by 9 bases, with 17 bases between. For the CDR3, the DNA is TGTGCCAGCGGTGACAGCTTAGGATGGCCCCAGCATTTT. This encodes CASGDSLGWPQHF.

This clone has only a few counts. The V gene is TRBV28, the J gene TRBJ2-1; no reliable D call. Germline V gives CDR1 MDHEN, CDR2 SYDVKM. The CDR3 contains 13 residues. The ends were cut back, 5 bases at V and 2 bases at J, with 7 bases in the middle. In DNA, the CDR3 is TGTGCCAGCAGTCCCCCAACCTACAATGAGCAGTTCTTC. This sequence encodes CASSPPTYNEQFF.

The V gene is TRBV27, the J gene TRBJ1-1, with 10 bases aligning to TRBD1. There are 15 residues in the CDR3. Germline loops: CDR1 MNHEY, CDR2 SMNVEV (reference sequence). V lost 6 bases, J lost 1 base, and 5 bases stayed unmatched. This CDR3 reads CASSSRTGGNTEAFF. CDR3 coding DNA: TGTGCCAGCAGCTCCAGGACAGGGGGGAACACTGAAGCTTTCTTT.

This clone was seen only a few times. This rearrangement joins TRBV5-1 to TRBJ1-1; D ambiguous. V was pared by 1 base and J by 4 bases, with 11 bases between. CDR1 is SGHRS, CDR2 YFSETQ, per germline. This CDR3 is built from 14 residues. The CDR3 sequence is CASSLFALATEAFF. In nucleotides, the CDR3 is TGCGCCAGCAGCTTGTTTGCCCTGGCCACTGAAGCTTTCTTT.

J is TRBJ1-1 and V is TRBV5-1; the match to TRBD1 covers 10 bases. The V gene end was trimmed by 0 bases and the J gene end by 3 bases; junction bases not matched to a gene: 5. The CDR3 extends over 16 amino acids. The germline CDR1 and CDR2 sequences are SGHRS and YFSETQ. The CDR3 loop is CASSLGGQGRDTEAFF. For the CDR3, the DNA is TGCGCCAGCAGCTTGGGGGGACAGGGGAGAGACACTGAAGCTTTCTTT.

This clone was seen more than once but under ten times. This sequence joins TRBV7-9 and TRBJ2-7; D is ambiguous. The CDR3 runs 15 residues. V dropped 1 base and J dropped 0 bases, with 10 bases sitting between them. Per germline, CDR1 SEHNR and CDR2 FQNEAQ (reference sequence). The CDR3 loop is CASSLGHGGSYEQYF. The CDR3 DNA follows: TGTGCCAGCAGCTTAGGCCATGGCGGCTCCTACGAGCAGTACTTC.

V is TRBV6-1 and J is TRBJ2-7; 8 bases are shared with TRBD1. This CDR3 region has 13 residues. CDR1 and CDR2 from the germline V gene are MNHNS and SASEGT. Unmatched junction bases numbered 9, after V lost 5 bases and J lost 9 bases. The CDR3 is CASSSPGQAMQYF. The CDR3, as DNA: TGTGCCAGCAGTTCACCGGGACAGGCGATGCAGTACTTC.

The CDR3 is CASSPGDGLFGGYTF. DNA for the CDR3: TGCGCCAGCAGCCCGGGGGACGGACTTTTTGGTGGCTACACCTTC. The gene calls are TRBV5-1 and TRBJ1-2, with TRBD1 as a possible D gene (5 bases). Germline V gene sequence: CDR1 SGHRS, CDR2 YFSETQ. This CDR3 is 15 amino acids long. The ends were cut back, 4 bases at V and 7 bases at J, with 20 bases in the middle.

This clone was detected only a few times. The chain's CDR3 is CASSSGVSREQYF. CDR3 DNA sequence: TGTGCCAGCAGTTCGGGGGTCAGTAGAGAGCAGTACTTC. The chain employs TRBV27 and TRBJ2-7; D might be TRBD2 (6 bases). Germline lookup yields CDR1 MNHEY and CDR2 SMNVEV (reference sequence). Trimming pared 4 bases from V and 7 bases from J, leaving 14 bases between. CDR3 size: 13 residues.

This clone was counted only a few times. The J gene is TRBJ1-2, the V gene TRBV30; TRBD1 might be the D (6 bases). The CDR3 is made up of 12 amino acids. CDR1 and CDR2 (germline): GTSNPN, SVGIG (reference sequence). Trimming stripped 4 bases from V and 8 bases from J, with 14 bases between. The DNA for the CDR3 is TGTGCCTGGACCCCTACAGGGATCGGCTACACCTTC. The encoded protein is CAWTPTGIGYTF.

The chain employs TRBV9 and TRBJ1-2; maybe TRBD1 (5 bases). V lost 1 base and J lost 5, with 9 bases in between. This CDR3 has 13 amino acids. CDR1 SGDLS and CDR2 YYNGEE come from the germline V gene. The DNA of the CDR3 is TGTGCCAGCAGCGTAACACAGGTATATGGCTACACCTTC. Translating it yields CASSVTQVYGYTF.